One TCR beta chain is described in this entry. The antigen is unknown. The entry originates in a study of shared clonotypes between healthy human individuals. Study as a whole: There were three CD4 naive, three CD4 memory, two CD8 naive and one CD8 memory plates per donor. The study, taken as a whole, reports: Naive CD4 clonotypes overlapped across a handful of donors at about 5.2%. Sequencing depth was predicted to influence how clonotypes are shared among donors.

Replicate PCRs for sorted subsets used about 200 ng DNA; this equaled tens of thousands of T cell genomes. Clones were sequenced by immunoSEQ multiplex PCR, and TCRdb holds only the in-frame ones, with some missing. Of about 380,000 clones listed, 96% are singletons. This TCR came from a young man in good health. Sequencing used memory CD8+ T cells sorted from blood. The subset: CD45RO+ cells pooled with CCR7-negative TemRA cells.

The CDR3 DNA reads TGTGCCAGCAGTATACTAGTGGACTACGAGCAGTACTTC. Encoded protein: CASSILVDYEQYF. The chain carries TRBV6-5 and TRBJ2-7, with D maybe TRBD2 (5 bases). Per germline, CDR1 MNHEY and CDR2 SVGAGI. Trimming removed 5 bases from V and 3 bases from J, with 11 bases in between. The CDR3 runs to 13 residues.